This T cell receptor beta chain was recorded in a study of CXCR3-negative and CXCR3-positive naive CD8 T cells. The CDR3 is 13 amino acids. Germline lookup yields CDR1 MGHRA and CDR2 YSYEKL. On this clonotype itself: No antigen is known for it.

Regarding the study as a whole: Higher TRB CDR3 hydrophobicity marked CXCR3-positive naive cells relative to CXCR3-negative naive cells.

TRB cDNA was prepared as libraries by UMI-labeled 5' RACE. Reanalyzing the 5' RACE reads, TCRdb keeps one entry per CDR3 protein, without DNA. The sample table sets out 110,000 or so distinct CDR3 sequences. This TCR was recovered from a human donor in good health. Some clones in this sample may be carry-over from other donors' samples. V usage is TRBV4-1 and J usage is TRBJ2-7; checking the TCRdb D call of TRBD1 is not possible without DNA. Sequencing used naive CXCR3+ CD8+ T cells from blood. Stated subset: CD45RO-CCR7+CD27+CD95- naive CD8+ T cells expressing CXCR3 (TNR3+). This CDR3 reads CASSQDRVYEQYF.